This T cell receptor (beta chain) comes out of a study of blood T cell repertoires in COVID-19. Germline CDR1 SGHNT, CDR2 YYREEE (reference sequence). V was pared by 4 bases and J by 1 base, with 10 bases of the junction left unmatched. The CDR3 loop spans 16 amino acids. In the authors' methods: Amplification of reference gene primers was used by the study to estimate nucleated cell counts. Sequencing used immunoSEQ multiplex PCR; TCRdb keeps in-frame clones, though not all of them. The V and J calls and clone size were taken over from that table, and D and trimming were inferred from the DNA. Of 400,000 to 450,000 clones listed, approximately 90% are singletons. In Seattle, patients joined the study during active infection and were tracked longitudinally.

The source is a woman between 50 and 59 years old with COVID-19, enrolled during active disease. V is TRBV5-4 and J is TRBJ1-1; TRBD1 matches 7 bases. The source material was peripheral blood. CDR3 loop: CASSQGGGSANTEAFF. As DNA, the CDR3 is TGTGCCAGCAGCCAAGGGGGCGGAAGCGCGAACACTGAAGCTTTCTTT.